This T cell receptor beta chain was identified during a study of blood T cell repertoires in COVID-19. The CDR3 spans 15 residues. Germline V gives CDR1 SGHTA, CDR2 FQGTGA. V was pared by 7 bases and J by 2 bases, with 9 bases of the junction left unmatched. As handled by the study authors: It was from reference gene primer amplification that nucleated cell counts were estimated. TCRdb keeps only in-frame clones here, not all; method: immunoSEQ multiplex PCR. V, J and clone size were drawn from that table, and D and trimming were deduced from the DNA. Among 290,000 or so clones listed, 82% were seen once.

Sequenced input: PBMCs or T cells enriched from blood (not recorded which). The chain has TRBV7-3 and TRBJ2-3; 7 bases align to TRBD1. The clonotype was recovered from a man aged 35 to 55 who had been exposed to COVID-19. The CDR3 spells CASTSGGRITDTQYF. The CDR3 region has the DNA TGTGCCAGCACATCAGGGGGTAGGATCACAGATACGCAGTATTTT.